The T cell receptor beta chain described here comes from a study of blood T cell repertoires in COVID-19. Study details: The study drew acute and convalescent COVID-19 samples from the United States, Italy and Spain. PBMCs, B-cell-depleted T cells, or T cells were the source of the cDNA or gDNA that made up the material.

Followed longitudinally, the Seattle patients had been enrolled during active infection. The CDR3 has 14 residues. Trimming removed 3 bases at V and 4 bases at J, with 10 bases between. Germline V gives CDR1 WSHSY, CDR2 SAAADI. Original processing notes: Using reference gene primer amplification, nucleated cell counts were estimated. Some clones are missing from TCRdb's copy, which holds only in-frame ones; the method was immunoSEQ multiplex PCR. V and J calls plus clone size are reproduced from that table; the DNA served to infer D and trimming. Among around 360,000 clones listed, around 87% were seen once.

The TCR sequence derives from a woman aged 25 to 39 with COVID-19, enrolled during active disease. This chain uses TRBV10-2 with TRBJ1-3; D is unresolved. The sequencing sample was made of peripheral blood. The CDR3 loop reads CASSEPVSGNTIYF. CDR3 nucleotides: TGCGCCAGCAGTGAACCAGTATCCGGAAACACCATATATTTT.